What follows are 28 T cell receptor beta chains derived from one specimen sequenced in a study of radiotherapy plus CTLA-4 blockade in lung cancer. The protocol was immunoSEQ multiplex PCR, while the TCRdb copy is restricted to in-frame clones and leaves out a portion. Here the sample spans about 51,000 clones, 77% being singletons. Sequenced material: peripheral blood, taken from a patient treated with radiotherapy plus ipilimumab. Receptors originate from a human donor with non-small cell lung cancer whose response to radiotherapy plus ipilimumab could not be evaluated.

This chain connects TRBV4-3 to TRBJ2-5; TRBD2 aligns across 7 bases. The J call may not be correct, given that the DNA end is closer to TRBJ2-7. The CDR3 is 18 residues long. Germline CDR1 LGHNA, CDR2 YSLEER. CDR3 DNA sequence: TGCGCCAGCAGCCAGAGCTCAAAACCCGGACTAGTCACGCACGAGCAGTACTTC. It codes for CASSQSSKPGLVTHEQYF.

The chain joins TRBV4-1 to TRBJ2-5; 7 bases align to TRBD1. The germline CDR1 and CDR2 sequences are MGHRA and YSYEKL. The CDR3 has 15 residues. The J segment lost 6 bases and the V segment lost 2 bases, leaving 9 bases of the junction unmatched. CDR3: CASSQRQGFGQTQYF. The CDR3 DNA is TGCGCCAGCAGCCAACGACAGGGATTTGGGCAGACCCAGTACTTC.

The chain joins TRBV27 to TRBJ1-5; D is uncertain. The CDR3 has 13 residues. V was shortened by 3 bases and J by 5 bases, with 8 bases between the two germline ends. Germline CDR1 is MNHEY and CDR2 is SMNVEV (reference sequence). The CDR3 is CASSFEAYQPQHF. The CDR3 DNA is TGTGCCAGCAGTTTTGAAGCCTATCAGCCCCAGCATTTT.

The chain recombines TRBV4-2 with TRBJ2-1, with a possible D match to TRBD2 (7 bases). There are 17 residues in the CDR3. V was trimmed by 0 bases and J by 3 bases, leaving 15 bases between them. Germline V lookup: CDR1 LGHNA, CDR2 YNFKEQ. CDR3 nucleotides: TGTGCCAGCAGCCAAGAGGGGGGCGGGGGCTTCTACAATGAGCAGTTCTTC. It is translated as CASSQEGGGGFYNEQFF.

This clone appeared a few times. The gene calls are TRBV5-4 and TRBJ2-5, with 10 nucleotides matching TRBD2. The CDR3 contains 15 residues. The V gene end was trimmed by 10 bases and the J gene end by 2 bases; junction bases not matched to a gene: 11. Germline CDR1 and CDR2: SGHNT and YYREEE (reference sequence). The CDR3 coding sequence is TGTGCCCTAGCTTACAGCGGGGGGGGACAAGAGACCCAGTACTTC. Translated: CALAYSGGGQETQYF.

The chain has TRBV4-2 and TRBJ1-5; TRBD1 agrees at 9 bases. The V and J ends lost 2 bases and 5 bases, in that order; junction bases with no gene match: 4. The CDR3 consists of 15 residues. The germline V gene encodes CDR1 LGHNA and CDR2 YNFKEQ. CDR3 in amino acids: CASSQTTGGDQPQHF. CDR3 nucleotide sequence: TGTGCCAGCAGCCAAACTACAGGGGGCGATCAGCCCCAGCATTTT.

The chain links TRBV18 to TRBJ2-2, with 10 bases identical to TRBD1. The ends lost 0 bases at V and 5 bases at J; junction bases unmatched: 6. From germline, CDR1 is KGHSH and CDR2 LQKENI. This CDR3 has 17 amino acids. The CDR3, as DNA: TGTGCCAGCTCACCACCTCGGGACAGGGGTTGGACCGGGGAGCTGTTTTTT. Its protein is CASSPPRDRGWTGELFF.

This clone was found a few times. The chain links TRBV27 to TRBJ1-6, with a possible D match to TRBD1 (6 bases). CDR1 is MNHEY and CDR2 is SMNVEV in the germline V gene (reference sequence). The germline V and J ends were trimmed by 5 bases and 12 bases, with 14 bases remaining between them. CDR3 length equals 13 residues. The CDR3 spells CASSATGLGPLHF. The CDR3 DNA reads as TGTGCCAGCAGTGCAACAGGGTTGGGACCCCTCCACTTT.

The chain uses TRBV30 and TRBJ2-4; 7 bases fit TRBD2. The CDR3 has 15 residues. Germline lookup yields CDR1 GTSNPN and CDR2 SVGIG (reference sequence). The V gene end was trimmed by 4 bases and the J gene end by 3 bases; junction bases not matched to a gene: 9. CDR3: CAWNRKGGDKNIQYF. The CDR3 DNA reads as TGTGCCTGGAATAGAAAGGGAGGGGACAAAAACATTCAGTACTTC.

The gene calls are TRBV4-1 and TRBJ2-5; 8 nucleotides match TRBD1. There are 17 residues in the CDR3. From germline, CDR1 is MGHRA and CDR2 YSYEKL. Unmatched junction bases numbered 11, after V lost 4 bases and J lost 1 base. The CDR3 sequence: CASSLAWGQVGQETQYF. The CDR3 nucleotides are TGCGCCAGCAGCCTTGCCTGGGGACAGGTGGGCCAAGAGACCCAGTACTTC.

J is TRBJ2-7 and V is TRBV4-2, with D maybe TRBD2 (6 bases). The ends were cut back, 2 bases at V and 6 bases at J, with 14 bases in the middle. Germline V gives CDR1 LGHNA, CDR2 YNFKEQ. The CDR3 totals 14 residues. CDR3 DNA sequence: TGTGCCAGCAGCCAATTGGGACTTGGTGGCGAGCAGTACTTC. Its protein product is CASSQLGLGGEQYF.

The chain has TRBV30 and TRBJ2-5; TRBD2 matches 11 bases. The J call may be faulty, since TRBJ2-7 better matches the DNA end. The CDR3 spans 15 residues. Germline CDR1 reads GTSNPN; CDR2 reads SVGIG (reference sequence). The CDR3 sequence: CAWSVLAGGTYEQYF. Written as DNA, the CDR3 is TGTGCCTGGAGTGTGTTAGCGGGAGGGACCTACGAGCAGTACTTC.

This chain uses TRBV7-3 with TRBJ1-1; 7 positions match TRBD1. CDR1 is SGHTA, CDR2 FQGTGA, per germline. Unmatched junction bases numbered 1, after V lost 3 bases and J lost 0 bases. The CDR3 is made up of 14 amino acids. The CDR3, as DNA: TGTGCCAGCAGCTTGGGACAGCTGAACACTGAAGCTTTCTTT. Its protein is CASSLGQLNTEAFF.

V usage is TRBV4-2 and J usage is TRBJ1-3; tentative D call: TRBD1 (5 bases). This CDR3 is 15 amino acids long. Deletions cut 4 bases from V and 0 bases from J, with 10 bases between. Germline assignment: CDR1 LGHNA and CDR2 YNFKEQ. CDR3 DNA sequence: TGTGCCAGCAGCCGTCGGGGGGACTCTGGAAACACCATATATTTT. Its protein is CASSRRGDSGNTIYF.

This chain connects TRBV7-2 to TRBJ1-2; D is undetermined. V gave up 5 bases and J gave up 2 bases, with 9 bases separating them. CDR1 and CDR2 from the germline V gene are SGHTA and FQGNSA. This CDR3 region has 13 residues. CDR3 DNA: TGTGCCAGCAGCCCAGGCTTGAACTATGGCTACACCTTC. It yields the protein CASSPGLNYGYTF.

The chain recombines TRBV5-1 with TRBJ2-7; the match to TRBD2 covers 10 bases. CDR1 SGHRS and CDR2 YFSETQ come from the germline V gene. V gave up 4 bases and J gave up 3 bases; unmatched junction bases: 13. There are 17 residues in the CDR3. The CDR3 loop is CASSPGDLAGVGYEQYF. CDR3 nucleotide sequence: TGCGCCAGCAGCCCCGGAGACCTAGCGGGAGTGGGCTACGAGCAGTACTTC.

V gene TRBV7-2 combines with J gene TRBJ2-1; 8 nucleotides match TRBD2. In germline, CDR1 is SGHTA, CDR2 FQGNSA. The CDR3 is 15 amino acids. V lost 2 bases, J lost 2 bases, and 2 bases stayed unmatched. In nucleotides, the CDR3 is TGTGCCAGCAGCTTATTTAGCGGGACCTACAATGAGCAGTTCTTC. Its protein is CASSLFSGTYNEQFF.

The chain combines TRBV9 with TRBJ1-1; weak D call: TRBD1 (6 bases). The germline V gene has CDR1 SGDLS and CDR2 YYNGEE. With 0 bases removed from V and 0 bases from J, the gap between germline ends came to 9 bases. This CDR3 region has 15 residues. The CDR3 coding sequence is TGTGCCAGCAGCGTAGGAGGACAGTTGAACACTGAAGCTTTCTTT. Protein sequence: CASSVGGQLNTEAFF.

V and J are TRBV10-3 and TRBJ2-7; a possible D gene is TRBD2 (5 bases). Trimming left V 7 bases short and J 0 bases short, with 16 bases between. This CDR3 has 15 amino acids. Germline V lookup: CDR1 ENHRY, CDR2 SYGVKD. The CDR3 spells CAITPREGSSYEQYF. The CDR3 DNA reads TGTGCCATCACTCCAAGAGAGGGAAGCTCCTACGAGCAGTACTTC.

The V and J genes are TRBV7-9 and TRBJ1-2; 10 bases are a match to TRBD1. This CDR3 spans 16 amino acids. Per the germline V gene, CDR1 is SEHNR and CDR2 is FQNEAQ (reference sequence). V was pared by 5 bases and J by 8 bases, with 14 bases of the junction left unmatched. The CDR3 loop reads CASSPRDRGRGEGYTF. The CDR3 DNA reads TGTGCCAGCAGCCCGCGGGACAGGGGCCGAGGGGAGGGCTACACCTTC.

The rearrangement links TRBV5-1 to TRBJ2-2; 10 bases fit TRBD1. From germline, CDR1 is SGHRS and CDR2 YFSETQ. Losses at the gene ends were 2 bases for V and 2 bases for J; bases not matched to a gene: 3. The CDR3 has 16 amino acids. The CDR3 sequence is CASSLRTGGNTGELFF. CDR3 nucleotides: TGCGCCAGCAGCTTAAGGACAGGGGGAAACACCGGGGAGCTGTTTTTT.

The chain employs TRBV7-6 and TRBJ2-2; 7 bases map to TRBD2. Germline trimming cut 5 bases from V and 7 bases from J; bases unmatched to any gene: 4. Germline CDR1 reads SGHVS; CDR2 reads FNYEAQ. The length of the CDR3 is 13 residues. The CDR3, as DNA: TGTGCCAGCAGCCCCCCGGGGGGCGGGGAGCTGTTTTTT. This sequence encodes CASSPPGGGELFF.

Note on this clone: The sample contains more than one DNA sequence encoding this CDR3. The CDR3 coding sequence is TGCGCCAGCAGCTTTCAGGGCGATCAAGAGACCCAGTACTTC. Its translation is CASSFQGDQETQYF. This chain uses TRBV5-1 with TRBJ2-5; perhaps TRBD1 as D (5 bases). CDR1 is SGHRS and CDR2 is YFSETQ in the germline V gene. Trimming took 2 bases from V and 2 from J, leaving 10 bases between them. The CDR3 spans 14 residues.

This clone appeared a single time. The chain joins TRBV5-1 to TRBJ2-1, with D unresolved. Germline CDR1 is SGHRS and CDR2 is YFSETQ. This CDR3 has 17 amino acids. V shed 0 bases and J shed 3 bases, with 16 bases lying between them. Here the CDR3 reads CASSLGATLRSYNEQFF. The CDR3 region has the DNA TGCGCCAGCAGCTTGGGAGCGACCCTGAGGAGCTACAATGAGCAGTTCTTC.

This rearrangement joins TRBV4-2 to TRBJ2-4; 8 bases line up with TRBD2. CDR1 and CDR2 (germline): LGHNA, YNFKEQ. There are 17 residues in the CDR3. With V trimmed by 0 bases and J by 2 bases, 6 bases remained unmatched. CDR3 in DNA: TGTGCCAGCAGCCAAGATTTCGGGAGGGCGCCCAAAAACATTCAGTACTTC. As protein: CASSQDFGRAPKNIQYF.

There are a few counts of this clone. The CDR3 DNA reads as TGTGCCAGCAGTTGGGGCGCTAGCTCTGGGGCCAACGTCCTGACTTTC. Amino acid sequence: CASSWGASSGANVLTF. The V call is TRBV27, the J call TRBJ2-6; maybe TRBD1 (5 bases). The CDR3 runs to 16 residues. The germline V gene encodes CDR1 MNHEY and CDR2 SMNVEV (reference sequence). With 4 bases removed from V and 0 bases from J, the gap between germline ends came to 10 bases.

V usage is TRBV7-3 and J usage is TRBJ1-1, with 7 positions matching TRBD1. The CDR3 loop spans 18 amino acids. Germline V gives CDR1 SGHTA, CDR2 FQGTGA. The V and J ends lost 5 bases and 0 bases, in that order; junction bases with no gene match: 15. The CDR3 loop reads CASSVYGTAPDLNTEAFF. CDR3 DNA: TGTGCCAGCAGCGTATACGGGACAGCTCCTGATTTGAACACTGAAGCTTTCTTT.

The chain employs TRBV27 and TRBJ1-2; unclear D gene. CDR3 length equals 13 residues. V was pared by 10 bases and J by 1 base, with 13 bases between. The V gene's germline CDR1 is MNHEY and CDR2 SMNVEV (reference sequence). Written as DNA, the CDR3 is TGTGCCACCCAAAGGGAGGGTAACTATGGCTACACCTTC. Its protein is CATQREGNYGYTF.